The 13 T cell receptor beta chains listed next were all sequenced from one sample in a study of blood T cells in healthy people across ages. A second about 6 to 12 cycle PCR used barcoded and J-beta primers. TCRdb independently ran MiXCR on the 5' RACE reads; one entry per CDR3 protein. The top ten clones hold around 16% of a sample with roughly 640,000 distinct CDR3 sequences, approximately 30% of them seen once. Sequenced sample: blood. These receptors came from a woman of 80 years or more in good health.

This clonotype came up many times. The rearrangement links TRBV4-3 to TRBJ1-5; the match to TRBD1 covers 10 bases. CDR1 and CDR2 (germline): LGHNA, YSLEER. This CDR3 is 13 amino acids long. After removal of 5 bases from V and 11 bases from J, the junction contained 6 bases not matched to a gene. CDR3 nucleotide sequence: TGCGCCAGCAGCATTGTGACAGGGGGCACCCAGCATTTT. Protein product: CASSIVTGGTQHF.

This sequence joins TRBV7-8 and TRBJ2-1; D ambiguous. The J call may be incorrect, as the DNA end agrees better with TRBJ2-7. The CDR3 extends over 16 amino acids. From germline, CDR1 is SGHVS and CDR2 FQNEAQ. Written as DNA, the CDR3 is TGTGCCAGCAGCGCCCGAGGTGACAAGATTTACAATGAGCAGTACTTC. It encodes CASSARGDKIYNEQYF.

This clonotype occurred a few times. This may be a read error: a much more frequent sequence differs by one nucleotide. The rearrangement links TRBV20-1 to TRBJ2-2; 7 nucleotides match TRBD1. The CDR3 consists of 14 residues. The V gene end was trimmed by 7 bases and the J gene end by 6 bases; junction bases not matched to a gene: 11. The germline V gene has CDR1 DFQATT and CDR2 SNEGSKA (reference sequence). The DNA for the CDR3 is TGCAGTGTTCCCCGGGGACAGCGCCCCGGGGAGCTGTTTTTT. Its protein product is CSVPRGQRPGELFF.

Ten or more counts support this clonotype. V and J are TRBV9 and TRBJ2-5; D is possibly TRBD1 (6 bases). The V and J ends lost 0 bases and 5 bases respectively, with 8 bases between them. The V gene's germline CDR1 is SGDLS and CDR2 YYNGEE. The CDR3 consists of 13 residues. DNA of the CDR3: TGTGCCAGCAGCGTAGGGGGGCCGGAGACCCAGTACTTC. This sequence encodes CASSVGGPETQYF.

As DNA, the CDR3 is TGCAGTGCTAGAGATTCACGAAGGACGGGATCCTACAATGAGCAGTTCTTC. This gives the protein CSARDSRRTGSYNEQFF. V and J are TRBV20-1 and TRBJ2-1, with D perhaps matching TRBD2 (5 bases). The CDR3 is 17 residues long. The V and J ends lost 0 bases and 1 base respectively, with 16 bases between them. Germline V gene lookup returns CDR1 DFQATT and CDR2 SNEGSKA (reference sequence).

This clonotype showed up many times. CDR3 bases: TGTGCCAGCAGTCCAATACCGGGGACAGTCCCCTATGGCTACACCTTC. Amino acids: CASSPIPGTVPYGYTF. The chain links TRBV28 to TRBJ1-2, with 7 positions matching TRBD1. With 5 bases clipped from V and 4 bases from J, the junction kept 13 bases outside the gene matches. This CDR3 contains 16 residues. From germline, CDR1 is MDHEN and CDR2 SYDVKM.

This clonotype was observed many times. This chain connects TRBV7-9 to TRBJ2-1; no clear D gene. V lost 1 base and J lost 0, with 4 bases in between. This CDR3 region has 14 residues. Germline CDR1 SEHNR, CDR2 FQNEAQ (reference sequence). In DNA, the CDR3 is TGTGCCAGCAGCTTAGTAGGCTCCTACAATGAGCAGTTCTTC. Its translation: CASSLVGSYNEQFF.

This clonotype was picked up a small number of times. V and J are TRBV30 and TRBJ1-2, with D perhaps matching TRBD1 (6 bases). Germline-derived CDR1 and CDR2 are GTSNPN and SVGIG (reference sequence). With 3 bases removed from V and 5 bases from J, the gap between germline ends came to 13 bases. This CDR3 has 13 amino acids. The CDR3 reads CAWRIEQGYGYTF. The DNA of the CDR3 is TGTGCCTGGAGAATAGAACAGGGATATGGCTACACCTTC.

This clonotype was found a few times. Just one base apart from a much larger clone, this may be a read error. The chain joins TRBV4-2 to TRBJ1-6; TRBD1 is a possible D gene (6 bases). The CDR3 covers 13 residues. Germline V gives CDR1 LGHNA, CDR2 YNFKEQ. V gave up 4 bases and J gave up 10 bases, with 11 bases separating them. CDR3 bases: TGTGCCAGCAGCCCGGGACAAAAATCACCCCTCCACTTT. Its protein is CASSPGQKSPLHF.

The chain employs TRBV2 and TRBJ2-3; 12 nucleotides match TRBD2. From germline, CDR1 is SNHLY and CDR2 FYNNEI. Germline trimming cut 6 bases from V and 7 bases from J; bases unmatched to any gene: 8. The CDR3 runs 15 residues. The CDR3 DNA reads TGTGCCAGCAGGGAGACTAGCGGGGGAGATAATACGCAGTATTTT. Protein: CASRETSGGDNTQYF. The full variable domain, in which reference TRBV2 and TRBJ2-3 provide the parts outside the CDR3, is EPEVTQTPSHQVTQMGQEVILRCVPISNHLYFYWYRQILGQKVEFLVSFYNNEISEKSEIFDDQFSVERPDGSNFTLKIRSTKLEDSAMYFCASRETSGGDNTQYFGPGTRLTVL.

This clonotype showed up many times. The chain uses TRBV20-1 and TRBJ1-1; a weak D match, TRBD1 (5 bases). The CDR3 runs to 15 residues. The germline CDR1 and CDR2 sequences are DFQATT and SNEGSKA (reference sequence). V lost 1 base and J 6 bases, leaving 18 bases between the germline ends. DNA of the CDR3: TGCAGTGCTAGAGGTATAGGAGGGGCGGGCCCTGAAGCTTTCTTT. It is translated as CSARGIGGAGPEAFF.

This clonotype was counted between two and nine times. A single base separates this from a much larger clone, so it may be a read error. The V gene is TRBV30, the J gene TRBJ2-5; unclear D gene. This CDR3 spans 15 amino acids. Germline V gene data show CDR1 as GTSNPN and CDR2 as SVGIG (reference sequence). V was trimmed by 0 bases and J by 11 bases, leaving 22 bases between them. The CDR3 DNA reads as TGTGCCTGGAGTGTACGACTCCGCGGTTGGGCTGAGCAGTACTTC. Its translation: CAWSVRLRGWAEQYF.

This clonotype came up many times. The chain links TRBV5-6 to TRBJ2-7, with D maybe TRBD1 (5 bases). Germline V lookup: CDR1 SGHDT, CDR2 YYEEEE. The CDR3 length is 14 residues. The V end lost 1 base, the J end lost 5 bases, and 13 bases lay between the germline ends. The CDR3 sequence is CASSLLGHSDEQYF. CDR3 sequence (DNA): TGTGCCAGCAGCTTGCTAGGACATTCAGACGAGCAGTACTTC. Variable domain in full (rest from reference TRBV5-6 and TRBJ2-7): DAGVTQSPTHLIKTRGQQVTLRCSPKSGHDTVSWYQQALGQGPQFIFQYYEEEERQRGNFPDRFSGHQFPNYSSELNVNALLLGDSALYLCASSLLGHSDEQYFGPGTRLTVT.